This T cell receptor (beta chain) was recorded in a study of T cells in Graves' hyperthyroidism and ophthalmopathy. This clonotype was seen a handful of times. The antigen remains unidentified. V was cut by 0 bases and J by 11 bases, with 6 bases left in between. CDR3 length: 11 residues. CDR1 SGDLS and CDR2 YYNGEE come from the germline V gene. Regarding the study as a whole: The model forecast ophthalmopathy, anticipating it by a median about six months before onset.

Aged 18 to 65, the patients had hyperthyroidism that was newly diagnosed and had lasted under 2 months. Orbital computed tomography, thyroid ultrasound, serum thyroxine and TRAb, and clinical symptoms together informed the diagnoses. Amplification of TCR beta CDR3 regions was performed using RNA transcripts as template. HTBI primers were employed in a first-round RT-PCR of the TCR CDR3. In TCRdb, the multiplex PCR reads were re-called with MiXCR into one record per CDR3 protein. There are around 250,000 distinct CDR3 sequences in the sample; roughly 15% occur only once, and about 14% lies in the top ten.

V usage is TRBV9 and J usage is TRBJ2-1, with D uncertain. The sequence came from a woman in her thirties or forties with Graves' hyperthyroidism that later progressed to Graves' ophthalmopathy. The material sequenced was blood. DNA of the CDR3: TGTGCCAGCAGCGTAGATGATAAGCAGTTCTTC. Translating gives CASSVDDKQFF.